The 25 T cell receptor beta chains in this list originate from one sample, sequenced in a study of blood T cell repertoires in COVID-19. Clones were sequenced by immunoSEQ multiplex PCR, and TCRdb holds only the in-frame ones, with some missing. This table holds about 270,000 clones, roughly nine tenths found once. The sequenced sample consisted of PBMCs or T cells enriched from blood (not recorded which). These receptors originate from a woman aged 50 to 60 who had recovered from COVID-19.

CDR3 amino acids: CSVRRVESSYNEQFF. Here the CDR3 DNA reads TGCAGCGTCCGCCGCGTGGAGAGCTCCTACAATGAGCAGTTCTTC. The chain carries TRBV29-1 and TRBJ2-1, with D unclear. The CDR3 has 15 residues. In germline, CDR1 is SQVTM, CDR2 ANQGSEA. The V and J ends lost 6 bases and 0 bases respectively, with 15 bases between them.

This chain links TRBV7-6 with TRBJ2-5; D might be TRBD2 (5 bases). V was clipped by 5 bases and J by 1 base, with 14 bases between them. CDR1 is SGHVS and CDR2 is FNYEAQ in the germline V gene. The CDR3 covers 15 residues. CDR3 bases: TGTGCCAGCAGCCCCGGAGGAGACTTCCAAGAGACCCAGTACTTC. It specifies CASSPGGDFQETQYF.

The chain has TRBV5-6 and TRBJ2-7, with D perhaps matching TRBD2 (5 bases). The CDR3 totals 15 residues. Germline V gives CDR1 SGHDT, CDR2 YYEEEE. Between the trimmed V and J ends, which lost 1 base and 3 bases, there was a span of 14 bases. This CDR3 reads CASSLTRRGLYEQYF. DNA for the CDR3: TGTGCCAGCAGCTTGACCAGAAGAGGGCTCTACGAGCAGTACTTC.

The rearrangement uses TRBV7-6 and TRBJ2-5; D perhaps matches TRBD2 (5 bases). The CDR3 contains 12 residues. V was shortened by 8 bases and J by 5 bases, with 12 bases between the two germline ends. Germline lookup yields CDR1 SGHVS and CDR2 FNYEAQ. In nucleotides, the CDR3 is TGTGCCAGCCGCTCGAGGGAGGAGACCCAGTACTTC. Protein product: CASRSREETQYF.

V gene TRBV5-1 combines with J gene TRBJ2-1; 10 bases are a match to TRBD2. This CDR3 has 15 amino acids. Germline loops: CDR1 SGHRS, CDR2 YFSETQ. Unmatched junction bases numbered 3, after V lost 4 bases and J lost 2 bases. The CDR3 DNA follows: TGCGCCAGCAGCAGCGGGAGGGCCGCCTACAATGAGCAGTTCTTC. Protein: CASSSGRAAYNEQFF.

The V call is TRBV15, the J call TRBJ2-7; 11 positions agree with TRBD1. Germline V gene data show CDR1 as LNHNV and CDR2 as YYDKDF (reference sequence). V trimming: 3 bases; J trimming: 7 bases; junction bases outside the gene matches: 5. The CDR3 totals 14 residues. Here the CDR3 reads CATSSGQGAKEQYF. CDR3 nucleotides: TGTGCCACCAGCAGCGGACAGGGGGCGAAAGAGCAGTACTTC.

CDR3 sequence reads: CASRGRGELFF. The CDR3 region has the DNA TGTGCCAGCAGGGGGAGGGGGGAGCTGTTTTTT. V is TRBV6-5 and J is TRBJ2-2; D perhaps matches TRBD2 (6 bases). The CDR3 consists of 11 residues. V was cut by 6 bases and J by 8 bases, with 7 bases left in between. CDR1 MNHEY and CDR2 SVGAGI come from the germline V gene.

V is TRBV28 and J is TRBJ2-6; TRBD1 agrees at 9 bases. The germline CDR1 and CDR2 sequences are MDHEN and SYDVKM. There are 18 residues in the CDR3. Trimming cost V 7 bases and J 1 base; bases outside gene matches: 11. The CDR3 DNA reads as TGTGCCAGCACTTCCCCAAACAGGGGGCGGTCTGGGGCCAACGTCCTGACTTTC. It encodes CASTSPNRGRSGANVLTF.

V usage is TRBV10-3 and J usage is TRBJ1-1; TRBD1 aligns across 8 bases. The ends lost 8 bases at V and 5 bases at J; junction bases unmatched: 16. The CDR3 covers 16 residues. Per the germline V gene, CDR1 is ENHRY and CDR2 is SYGVKD. The CDR3 region has the DNA TGTGCCATCGGTAGATCGACAGGGGCTCCTCGTACTGAAGCTTTCTTT. It codes for CAIGRSTGAPRTEAFF.

This clone came up a few times. The CDR3 sequence: CASSLLGQGAPLHF. The DNA for the CDR3 is TGCGCCAGCAGCCTCCTGGGACAGGGAGCACCCCTCCACTTT. This chain links TRBV4-1 with TRBJ1-6; 9 nucleotides align to TRBD1. In germline, CDR1 is MGHRA, CDR2 YSYEKL. There are 14 residues in the CDR3. V shed 4 bases, J shed 11 bases, and the junction held 6 bases outside the gene matches.

This clone was detected only once. V gene TRBV6-4 combines with J gene TRBJ2-3, with 11 positions matching TRBD2. V shed 0 bases and J 6 bases; nucleotides not matched to a gene: 2. CDR1 and CDR2 (germline): MRHNA, SNTAGT. The CDR3 totals 15 residues. This CDR3 is CASSDSSGGADTQYF. CDR3 nucleotides: TGTGCCAGCAGTGACTCTAGCGGGGGGGCCGATACGCAGTATTTT.

This sequence joins TRBV15 and TRBJ1-1; D gene uncertain. In germline, CDR1 is LNHNV, CDR2 YYDKDF (reference sequence). This CDR3 has 13 residues. The V end lost 0 bases, the J end lost 4 bases, and 6 bases lay between the germline ends. The CDR3 protein is CATSRDRGTEAFF. In nucleotides, the CDR3 is TGTGCCACCAGCAGAGATCGGGGCACTGAAGCTTTCTTT.

The CDR3, as DNA: TGTGCCAGCAGTTTAGGGGGGGGAGCAACTTACAATGAGCAGTTCTTC. Encoded protein: CASSLGGGATYNEQFF. This chain uses TRBV28 with TRBJ2-1; 7 nucleotides match TRBD2. CDR1 MDHEN and CDR2 SYDVKM come from the germline V gene. The CDR3 spans 16 residues. Trimming cost V 2 bases and J 4 bases; bases outside gene matches: 8.

The chain uses TRBV29-1 and TRBJ2-1; D not certain. Looked up from germline, CDR1 is SQVTM and CDR2 is ANQGSEA. The CDR3 runs to 9 residues. V was clipped by 3 bases and J by 8 bases, with 2 bases between them. CDR3 sequence (DNA): TGCAGCGTTGACGATGAGCAGTTCTTC. Translation: CSVDDEQFF.

The chain recombines TRBV28 with TRBJ1-6, with D perhaps TRBD1 (6 bases). Germline V CDR1 and CDR2: MDHEN, SYDVKM. CDR3 length equals 16 residues. The V gene lost 4 bases and the J gene lost 1 base, with 11 bases spanning the gap. The CDR3 loop reads CASSSAQGSYNSPLHF. In DNA form, the CDR3 reads TGTGCCAGCAGTTCAGCCCAGGGGTCCTATAATTCACCCCTCCACTTT.

This clone was detected only once. The V call is TRBV7-9, the J call TRBJ1-6; no clear D. V was shortened by 5 bases and J by 7 bases, with 15 bases between the two germline ends. The CDR3 sequence is 15 residues long. Germline-derived CDR1 and CDR2 are SEHNR and FQNEAQ (reference sequence). The CDR3 loop is CASSLGHRGNSPLHF. The CDR3 DNA reads as TGTGCCAGCAGCCTAGGTCACCGGGGAAATTCACCCCTCCACTTT.

The chain couples TRBV19 to TRBJ2-1, with 12 bases aligning to TRBD2. Trimming at V came to 9 bases and at J to 8 bases, leaving 5 bases not matched to a gene. Per the germline V gene, CDR1 is LNHDA and CDR2 is SQIVND (reference sequence). The CDR3 has 13 amino acids. The CDR3 DNA reads TGTGCCAGAACTAGCGGGAGGAGGTATGAGCAGTTCTTC. Translation gives CARTSGRRYEQFF.

The J gene is TRBJ2-3, the V gene TRBV5-1; 9 bases are shared with TRBD1. CDR1 is SGHRS and CDR2 is YFSETQ in the germline V gene. This CDR3 has 17 amino acids. J was trimmed by 2 bases and V by 4 bases; bases with no gene match: 11. The CDR3 region is CASSPGQGAKLTDTQYF. CDR3 bases: TGCGCCAGCAGCCCGGGACAGGGAGCTAAACTCACAGATACGCAGTATTTT.

The chain is built from TRBV3-1 (or the pseudogene TRBV3-2) and TRBJ1-1; D remains unclear. CDR3 length: 14 amino acids. Germline-derived CDR1 and CDR2 are LGHDT and YNNKEL (reference sequence). V was pared by 0 bases and J by 6 bases, with 11 bases between. In DNA, the CDR3 is TGTGCCAGCAGCCAAGATTCGTATATCTCTGAAGCTTTCTTT. Its protein is CASSQDSYISEAFF.

Only a few counts were recorded for this clone. The chain has TRBV19 and TRBJ1-1, with TRBD1 as a possible D gene (6 bases). CDR1 is LNHDA and CDR2 is SQIVND in the germline V gene (reference sequence). The V gene lost 4 bases and the J gene lost 5 bases, with 17 bases spanning the gap. The CDR3 covers 15 residues. Here the CDR3 DNA reads TGTGCCAGTAGTAAATACAGGGAGGGAGGGACTGAAGCTTTCTTT. Its translation is CASSKYREGGTEAFF.

The CDR3 region is CASSQLARETDTQYF. The CDR3 nucleotides read TGTGCCAGCAGCCAATTGGCGCGGGAGACAGATACGCAGTATTTT. V is TRBV16 and J is TRBJ2-3, with TRBD2 matching over 7 bases. CDR1 is KGHSY and CDR2 is FQNENV in the germline V gene. Germline trimming cut 1 base from V and 3 bases from J; bases unmatched to any gene: 4. This CDR3 is 15 amino acids long.

The chain employs TRBV10-1 and TRBJ1-5, with D possibly being TRBD1 (6 bases). V lost 5 bases to trimming and J lost 4 bases, with 18 bases between them. Looked up from germline, CDR1 is WNHNN and CDR2 is SYGVQD (reference sequence). The CDR3 has 16 residues. DNA of the CDR3: TGCGCCAGCAGTCTTCCCTTTTCAGGGGTGAATCAGCCCCAGCATTTT. Translating gives CASSLPFSGVNQPQHF.

This clone was counted only a few times. The V call is TRBV7-2, the J call TRBJ1-1, with unresolved D. V was pared by 4 bases and J by 1 base, with 10 bases between. The germline gives CDR1 SGHTA, CDR2 FQGNSA. This CDR3 spans 14 amino acids. DNA of the CDR3: TGTGCCAGCAGCTCTCCGGGTAGGAACACTGAAGCTTTCTTT. Residues: CASSSPGRNTEAFF.

The rearrangement joins TRBV9 to TRBJ2-1, with D possibly TRBD2 on 6 matching bases. CDR3 length equals 15 residues. Germline CDR1 and CDR2: SGDLS and YYNGEE. V shed 1 base and J shed 2 bases, with 10 bases lying between them. CDR3 bases: TGTGCCAGCAGCGTAACCGGGACTCCCTACAATGAGCAGTTCTTC. Translation: CASSVTGTPYNEQFF.

The chain uses TRBV20-1 and TRBJ2-1, with a weak D call TRBD1 (5 bases). Per the germline V gene, CDR1 is DFQATT and CDR2 is SNEGSKA (reference sequence). V dropped 3 bases and J dropped 1 base, with 13 bases sitting between them. There are 15 residues in the CDR3. CDR3 DNA: TGCAGTGCTAGTGGTGGGGCTTTGTCCTACAATGAGCAGTTCTTC. It translates to CSASGGALSYNEQFF.